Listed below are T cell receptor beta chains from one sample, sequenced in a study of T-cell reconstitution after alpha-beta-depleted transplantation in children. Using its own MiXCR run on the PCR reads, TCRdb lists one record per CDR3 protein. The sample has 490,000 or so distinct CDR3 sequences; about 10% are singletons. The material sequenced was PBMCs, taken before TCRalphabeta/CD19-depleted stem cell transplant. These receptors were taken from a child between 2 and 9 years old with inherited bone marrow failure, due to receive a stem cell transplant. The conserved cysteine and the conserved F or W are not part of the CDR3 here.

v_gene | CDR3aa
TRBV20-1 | SARGRQVLSSYNEQF
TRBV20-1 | SARGGATYEQY
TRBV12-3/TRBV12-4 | ASSLGFGFSYNEQF
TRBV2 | ASSPRLDSTDTQY
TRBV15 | ATSRFTVGPQPQH
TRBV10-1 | ASSEATGELF
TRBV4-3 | ASSRRTGGINEQF
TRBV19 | ASSILSGGDTGELF
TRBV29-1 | SVVSWTSAARNIQY
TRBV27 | ASSSNRDLGELF
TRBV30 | AWSVLAGAYNEQF
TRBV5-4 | ASSHSWREGHNEQF
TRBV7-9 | ASSMSSWSGRPYEQY
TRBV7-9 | ASSLSSGTLYEQY
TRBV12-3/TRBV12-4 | ASSPVNQPQH
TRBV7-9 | ASSFGDTYYEQY
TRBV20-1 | SANPILDYTQY
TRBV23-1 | ASSQEDEQF
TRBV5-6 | ASSFLRSMKQY
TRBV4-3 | ASSQDKGLAGTGTNEQF
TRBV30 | AWGQAGGTPLH
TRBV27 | ASSYRTGRMNTEAF
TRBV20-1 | SARVTGKRASGSGSYNEQF
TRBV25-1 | ASSVGRVTEAF
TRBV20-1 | SASPPSTGELF
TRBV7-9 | ASSLVGTSANNEQF
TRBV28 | ASSFPTGLHTDTQY
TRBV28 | ASSFSWVSDTQY
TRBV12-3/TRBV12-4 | ASSGAGTDTQY
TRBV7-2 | ASSLLWRYEQY
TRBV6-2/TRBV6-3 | ASRRIQATKNIQY
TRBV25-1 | ASSERGQNTEAF
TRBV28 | ASEGRASGANVLT
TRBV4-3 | ASSQESPGVGETQY
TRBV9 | ASSVPGQGPYGYT
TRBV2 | ASSGGAEQY
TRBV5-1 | ASSLTGSGDTQY
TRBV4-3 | ASSQGIFSSYNEQF
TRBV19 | ASSMDASPNTEAF
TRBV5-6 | ASARGWEETQY
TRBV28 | ASRTGPSYEQY
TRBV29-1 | SGQSRGIFNEQF
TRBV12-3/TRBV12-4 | ASSLAKGQGTETQY
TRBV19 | ASTFRDRANEQF
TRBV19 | ASSPGTSGSDEQF